The 16 T cell receptor beta chains listed next were all sequenced from one sample in a study of blood T cell repertoires in COVID-19. Measured with immunoSEQ multiplex PCR; TCRdb has only the in-frame clones, and not every one. This repertoire shows roughly 160,000 clones, about 90% found once; its top ten account for 6% to 7.5%. Sequencing was done on a sample of PBMCs or T cells enriched from blood (not recorded which). The receptors stem from a woman aged 50 to 60 who had recovered from COVID-19.

This chain joins TRBV20-1 and TRBJ2-1, with 7 nucleotides matching TRBD2. The germline V gene has CDR1 DFQATT and CDR2 SNEGSKA (reference sequence). This CDR3 comprises 14 residues. V lost 3 bases to trimming and J lost 2 bases; unmatched junction nucleotides: 4. CDR3 DNA: TGCAGTGCTAGTTCTAGCGGTCCCTACAATGAGCAGTTCTTC. Translating it yields CSASSSGPYNEQFF.

The chain employs TRBV6-2 or TRBV6-3 and TRBJ2-3; tentatively, D is TRBD2 (5 bases). CDR1 and CDR2 from the germline V gene are MNHEY and SVGEGT. V was pared by 2 bases and J by 2 bases, with 5 bases between. CDR3 size: 13 residues. For the CDR3, the DNA is TGTGCCAGCAGTTACCGGGACACAGATACGCAGTATTTT. This gives the protein CASSYRDTDTQYF.

The CDR3 here is CASSQGGTAYSNQPQHF. The CDR3 nucleotides read TGCGCCAGCAGCCAAGGGGGGACAGCCTATAGCAATCAGCCCCAGCATTTT. The V call is TRBV4-1, the J call TRBJ1-5; 7 bases agree with TRBD1. This CDR3 is 17 amino acids long. CDR1 and CDR2 from the germline V gene are MGHRA and YSYEKL. V gave up 1 base and J gave up 0 bases; unmatched junction bases: 6.

This clone came up once. The CDR3 DNA reads as TGCGCCAGCAGCGCGCGACAGGGGATGAACACTGAAGCTTTCTTT. Its protein product is CASSARQGMNTEAFF. The chain uses TRBV5-1 and TRBJ1-1; 8 bases are shared with TRBD1. The junction had 5 bases not matched to a gene; V was cut back by 4 bases and J by 0 bases. The CDR3 length is 15 residues. Germline V lookup: CDR1 SGHRS, CDR2 YFSETQ.

The chain employs TRBV14 and TRBJ2-7, with 9 bases lining up with TRBD2. Per germline, CDR1 SGHDN and CDR2 FVKESK. The CDR3 loop spans 15 amino acids. V lost 2 bases and J lost 0; bases outside the gene matches: 2. CDR3 sequence reads: CASSQRSGGSYEQYF. Here the CDR3 DNA reads TGTGCCAGCAGCCAACGTAGCGGGGGCTCCTACGAGCAGTACTTC.

This chain's CDR3 is CASSKSQGSYNEQFF. The CDR3 DNA sequence: TGTGCCAGCAGTAAGAGTCAGGGATCCTACAATGAGCAGTTCTTC. The chain combines TRBV7-2 with TRBJ2-1, with a tentative D call TRBD1 (5 bases). This CDR3 spans 15 amino acids. Germline CDR1 SGHTA, CDR2 FQGNSA. Trimming pared 6 bases from V and 1 base from J, leaving 13 bases between. Full variable domain (missing parts from reference TRBV7-2 and TRBJ2-1): GAGVSQSPSNKVTEKGKDVELRCDPISGHTALYWYRQSLGQGLEFLIYFQGNSAPDKSGLPSDRFSAERTGGSVSTLTIQRTQQEDSAVYLCASSKSQGSYNEQFFGPGTRLTVL.

V gene TRBV7-9 combines with J gene TRBJ2-1, with 7 positions matching TRBD2. There are 14 residues in the CDR3. Germline loops: CDR1 SEHNR, CDR2 FQNEAQ (reference sequence). V trimming: 1 base; J trimming: 7 bases; junction bases outside the gene matches: 4. The CDR3 reads CASSLGGAGNEQFF. CDR3 bases: TGTGCCAGCAGCTTAGGCGGAGCGGGGAATGAGCAGTTCTTC.

The chain has TRBV18 and TRBJ2-7, with a weak D call TRBD2 (5 bases). Trimming stripped 2 bases from V and 6 bases from J, with 11 bases between. CDR3 length: 13 amino acids. The germline V gene encodes CDR1 KGHSH and CDR2 LQKENI. This CDR3 is CASSPTLGSEQYF. The CDR3 DNA reads TGTGCCAGCTCACCAACACTGGGGAGCGAGCAGTACTTC.

The chain links TRBV28 to TRBJ1-2; 7 bases are a match to TRBD1. The CDR3 contains 16 residues. Germline V lookup: CDR1 MDHEN, CDR2 SYDVKM. The J segment lost 6 bases and the V segment lost 3 bases, leaving 13 bases of the junction unmatched. As DNA, the CDR3 is TGTGCCAGCAGTTTCGCCGGGACAGAGGTGCGCAATGGCTACACCTTC. This gives the protein CASSFAGTEVRNGYTF.

This chain joins TRBV7-9 and TRBJ2-2; tentative D call: TRBD1 (5 bases). V was shortened by 2 bases and J by 6 bases, with 22 bases between the two germline ends. CDR1 and CDR2 from the germline V gene are SEHNR and FQNEAQ (reference sequence). CDR3 size: 18 residues. The CDR3 region is CASSLFNFGTEGAGELFF. In DNA, the CDR3 is TGTGCCAGCAGCTTATTCAACTTTGGTACAGAAGGGGCCGGGGAGCTGTTTTTT.

This chain joins TRBV7-2 and TRBJ1-6; 7 bases are a match to TRBD1. In germline, CDR1 is SGHTA, CDR2 FQGNSA. The CDR3 has 14 residues. The V and J ends lost 3 bases and 10 bases, in that order; junction bases with no gene match: 6. The CDR3 protein is CASSLVTGASPLHF. The CDR3 region has the DNA TGTGCCAGCAGCTTGGTTACAGGGGCCTCACCCCTCCACTTT.

CDR3 in amino acids: CASSLGSSGTRTGEQFF. CDR3 nucleotides: TGTGCCAGCAGCTTGGGATCTAGCGGGACCCGAACTGGGGAGCAGTTCTTC. The chain links TRBV7-8 to TRBJ2-1; 9 positions match TRBD2. The CDR3 loop spans 17 amino acids. The germline V gene has CDR1 SGHVS and CDR2 FQNEAQ. Unmatched junction bases numbered 16, after V lost 3 bases and J lost 10 bases.

CDR3 in amino acids: CASSLEAASYEQYF. CDR3 DNA sequence: TGTGCCAGCAGCTTAGAAGCGGCCTCCTACGAGCAGTACTTC. The rearrangement links TRBV7-2 to TRBJ2-7, with D possibly being TRBD2 (5 bases). V was shortened by 1 base and J by 0 bases, with 7 bases between the two germline ends. Per germline, CDR1 SGHTA and CDR2 FQGNSA. This CDR3 region has 14 residues.

This chain uses TRBV7-9 with TRBJ2-1; D is perhaps TRBD1 (6 bases). Germline CDR1 and CDR2: SEHNR and FQNEAQ (reference sequence). V gave up 6 bases and J gave up 6 bases, with 15 bases separating them. The CDR3 runs 14 residues. CDR3 DNA: TGTGCCAGCAGTGCCCCCGGCAGGGGCAATGAGCAGTTCTTC. Protein sequence: CASSAPGRGNEQFF.

V and J are TRBV9 and TRBJ2-1; 7 nucleotides agree with TRBD1. This CDR3 comprises 15 residues. Germline loops: CDR1 SGDLS, CDR2 YYNGEE. V shed 4 bases and J 2 bases; nucleotides not matched to a gene: 6. In DNA, the CDR3 is TGTGCCAGCAGCTTGACAGGGTCGACCTACAATGAGCAGTTCTTC. This encodes CASSLTGSTYNEQFF.

The CDR3 spells CASSFLDRADTEAFF. Written as DNA, the CDR3 is TGTGCCAGCAGTTTCCTGGACAGGGCGGACACTGAAGCTTTCTTT. The gene calls are TRBV28 and TRBJ1-1, with 8 bases aligning to TRBD1. The trim removed 3 bases at V and 3 bases at J, leaving 6 bases unmatched. Per germline, CDR1 MDHEN and CDR2 SYDVKM. This CDR3 comprises 15 residues.